The present entry profiles one TCR beta chain with its context. No cognate antigen has been identified for it. One base away there is no much larger clone; base qualities are not given. The CDR1 and CDR2 encoded by the germline V gene are SGHTA and FQGTGA. V and J are truncated by 6 bases and 7 bases respectively, leaving an intervening sequence of 12 bases. The CDR3 goes from the cysteine to the phenylalanine over 13 residues. The CDR3 DNA has 39 bases and is translated from base 1. To demonstrate the VDJtools post-analysis software, TCR beta repertoires were profiled from the peripheral blood of about 13 young patients with multiple sclerosis. The multiple sclerosis patients were children and adolescents ranging in age from 6 to 15 years. To prepare the library, PCR was applied. Sequencing relied on an Illumina HiSeq 2500. Unique molecular identifiers were incorporated into TCR beta cDNA libraries to reduce PCR and sequencing biases. Per 1 to 10 million input T cells, roughly 0.5 million cDNA molecules were obtained, such that each molecule approximated one T cell. The patient libraries were prepared and sequenced using the same protocol as the earlier healthy control dataset. Within a given batch, samples were prepared together, multiplexed and sequenced on the same HiSeq lane. The paper's data handling went like this. Raw barcoded reads were processed with MIGEC, discarding single-read molecular identifier groups before consensus assembly and CDR3 extraction. Clonotype tables were post-analysed with VDJtools, and diversity was normalized by down-sampling all datasets to the smallest sample size. Repertoire overlap clustering matched CDR3 amino acid but not nucleotide sequences to correct batch-related cross-sample contamination. In TCRdb, the public reads were trimmed at Q25 with fastp and aligned with MiXCR, with productive beta chains retained. Every CDR3 protein is listed once, alongside the most common genes and DNA of its rows. The V and J calls shown here were made by TCRdb, not taken from the authors' results. This sample comprises a few hundred thousand distinct CDR3 sequences, around a third of them detected only once. Approximately 6% of the sample goes to the ten largest clones.

This sample was taken from a study of post-analysis software for immune sequencing data (dated by TCRdb to 2015 to 2017). About the full investigation: Disease courses on record covered relapsing-remitting, secondary progressive and progressive-relapsing multiple sclerosis, though some patients had no subtype annotation. A subset of samples was prepared in parallel using single-end sample barcoding, then pooled and co-amplified after Illumina adapter ligation. The multiple sclerosis patient repertoires were compared with more than 10 previously published healthy control repertoires from donors aged 6 to 25 years. Here is what the overall study found, with its caveats: Direct clustering with F measure showed strong co-clustering of samples prepared in the same batch, prompting a batch-effect correction. Four to six TRBV segments, including TRBV5-6, TRBV5-1 and TRBV20-1, were significantly more frequent in patients than controls. Normalized Chao1 diversity was significantly lower in multiple sclerosis patients than controls, suggesting substantial peripheral T-cell clonal expansion. The control group was slightly older than the multiple sclerosis patient group.

This TCR derives from a girl aged 2 to 17 with multiple sclerosis. The material sequenced was blood. The chain was built from TRBV7-3 and TRBJ2-2; TRBD2 is a possible D gene, resting on 5 matching bases. The base sequence is TGTGCCAGCAGTCCTGAGGGTATCGGGGAGCTGTTTTTT. Translated, this is CASSPEGIGELFF.